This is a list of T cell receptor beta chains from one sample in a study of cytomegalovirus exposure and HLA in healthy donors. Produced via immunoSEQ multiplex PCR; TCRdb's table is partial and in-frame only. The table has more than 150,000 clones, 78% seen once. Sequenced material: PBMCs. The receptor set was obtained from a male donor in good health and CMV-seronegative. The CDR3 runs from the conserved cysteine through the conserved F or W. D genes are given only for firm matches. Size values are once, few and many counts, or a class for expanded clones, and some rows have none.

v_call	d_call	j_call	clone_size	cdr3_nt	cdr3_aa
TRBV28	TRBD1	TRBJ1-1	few	TGTGCCAGCAGTTTTACCCAGGGGGCTCTGAACACTGAAGCTTTCTTT	CASSFTQGALNTEAFF
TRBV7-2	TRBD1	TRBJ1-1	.	TGTGCCAGCAGCTTTCGACAGGGTGCTACCACTGAAGCTTTCTTT	CASSFRQGATTEAFF
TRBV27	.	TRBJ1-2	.	TGTGCCAGCAGCCACTCCAACTATGGCTACACCTTC	CASSHSNYGYTF
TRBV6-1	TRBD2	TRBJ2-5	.	TGTGCCAGCAGTGTTAGCGGGGGTATACAAGAGACCCAGTACTTC	CASSVSGGIQETQYF
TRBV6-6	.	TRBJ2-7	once	TGTGCCAGCCTATCCGGGACACGCGAGCAGTACTTC	CASLSGTREQYF
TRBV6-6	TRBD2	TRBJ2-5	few	TGTGCCAGCAGCTCTAGCGGGGAAGAGACCCAGTACTTC	CASSSSGEETQYF
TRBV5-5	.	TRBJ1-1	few	TGTGCCAGCAGCTTGTTAGGGGTCCCTGAAGCTTTCTTT	CASSLLGVPEAFF
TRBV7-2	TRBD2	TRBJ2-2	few	TGTGCCAGCAGCCCGCCTAGCGGTGACACCGGGGAGCTGTTTTTT	CASSPPSGDTGELFF
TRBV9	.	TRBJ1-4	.	TGTGCCAGCAGCGGACATTCGGGGGGTCCTAATGAAAAACTGTTTTTT	CASSGHSGGPNEKLFF
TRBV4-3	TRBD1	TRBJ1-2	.	TGCGCCAGCAGCCCCGGGACAGGGACCGGCTACACCTTC	CASSPGTGTGYTF
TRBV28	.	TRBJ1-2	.	TGTGCCAGCAGTTTAGTGGGGGCGCAGGGTGAGGGCTACACCTTC	CASSLVGAQGEGYTF
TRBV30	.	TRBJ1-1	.	TGTGCCTGGAGTGTATCGGGGAAGGGTGAAGCTTTCTTT	CAWSVSGKGEAFF
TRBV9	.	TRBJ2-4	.	TGTGCCAGCAGCGGAGGAGGCCCAGGACAAAACATTCAGTACTTC	CASSGGGPGQNIQYF
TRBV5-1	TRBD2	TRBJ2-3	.	TGCGCCAGCAGCTTGGAGCGGGGTAGGGATACGCAGTATTTT	CASSLERGRDTQYF
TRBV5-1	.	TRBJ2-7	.	TGCGCCAGCTCGCCCGGAGGAGGGCTAAACAAGTACTTC	CASSPGGGLNKYF
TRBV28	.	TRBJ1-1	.	TGTGCCAGCACCTCCGGTCCCGTCAACACTGAAGCTTTCTTT	CASTSGPVNTEAFF
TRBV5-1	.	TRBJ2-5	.	TGCGCCAGCAGGAACAGGGACTACCCAGAGACCCAGTACTTC	CASRNRDYPETQYF
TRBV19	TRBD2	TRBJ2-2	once	TGTGCCAGTAGTGTCCTAGCGGGAGCTACCGGGGAGCTGTTTTTT	CASSVLAGATGELFF
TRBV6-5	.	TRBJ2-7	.	TGTGCCAGCAGTTACTCTGCAGGTTACGAGCAGTACTTC	CASSYSAGYEQYF
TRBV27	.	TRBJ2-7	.	TGTGCCAGCAGTTTAGACTACGGCTACGAGCAGTACTTC	CASSLDYGYEQYF
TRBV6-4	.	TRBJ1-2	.	TGTGCCAGCAGTGATTCCGAAGTAGACACCCTATATGGCTACACCTTC	CASSDSEVDTLYGYTF
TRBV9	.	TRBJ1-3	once	TGTGCCAGCAGCGTAGCCGGGGGTTTGAGCTCTGGAAACACCATATATTTT	CASSVAGGLSSGNTIYF
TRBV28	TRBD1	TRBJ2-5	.	TGTGCCAGCAGACGGGACAGGAGGGAGACCCAGTACTTC	CASRRDRRETQYF
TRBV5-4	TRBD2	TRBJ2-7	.	TGTGCCAGCAGCCCTCACTCGGGGGGGAGGGCCTCTGGCGAGCAGTACTTC	CASSPHSGGRASGEQYF
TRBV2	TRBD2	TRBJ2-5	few	TGTGCCAGCCCGGGACTAGCGGACCAAGAGACCCAGTACTTC	CASPGLADQETQYF
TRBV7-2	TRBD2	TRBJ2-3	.	TGTGCCAGCAGCAGTAGCGGGGGGAGGGCAGATACGCAGTATTTT	CASSSSGGRADTQYF
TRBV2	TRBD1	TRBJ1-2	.	TGTGCCAGCAGCGCAAATAACAGGGGGCTCGACTATGGCTACACCTTC	CASSANNRGLDYGYTF
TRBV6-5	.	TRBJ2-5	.	TGTGCCAGCGGGCGGGACTTAGAAGAGACCCAGTACTTC	CASGRDLEETQYF
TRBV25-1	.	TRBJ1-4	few	TGTGCCAGCAGTGACCATCCCGCGGGGGGTCACAATGAAAAACTGTTTTTT	CASSDHPAGGHNEKLFF
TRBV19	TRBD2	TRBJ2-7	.	TGTGCCAGTAGTATAGACGCGGGAGGGCCGAGGGAGCAGTACTTC	CASSIDAGGPREQYF
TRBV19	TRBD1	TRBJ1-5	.	TGTGCCAGTAGTATTGCGGACAGGGAACATCAGCCCCAGCATTTT	CASSIADREHQPQHF
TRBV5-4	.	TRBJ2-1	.	TGTGCCAGCAGCTTGGCCTTGGGGGGAAGCTCCTACAATGAGCAGTTCTTC	CASSLALGGSSYNEQFF
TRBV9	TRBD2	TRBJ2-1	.	TGTGCCAGCAGCGCCGGGACTACCACCTACAATGAGCAGTTCTTC	CASSAGTTTYNEQFF
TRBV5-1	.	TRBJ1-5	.	TGCGCCAGCAGCCTGGACCCCTATAGCAATCAGCCCCAGCATTTT	CASSLDPYSNQPQHF
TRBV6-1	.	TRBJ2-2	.	TGTGCCAGCAGTGACAGGGACACCGGGGAGCTGTTTTTT	CASSDRDTGELFF
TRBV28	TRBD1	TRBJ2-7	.	TGTGCCAGCAGTTTAACAGGACAGGGGTTCTACGAGCAGTACTTC	CASSLTGQGFYEQYF
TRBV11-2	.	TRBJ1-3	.	TGTGCCAGCAGCTCTGCCCACTTTGGAAACACCATATATTTT	CASSSAHFGNTIYF
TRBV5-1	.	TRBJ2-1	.	TGCGCCAGCAGCTTGGTTCTGGGACTGGCCCATGAGCAGTTCTTC	CASSLVLGLAHEQFF
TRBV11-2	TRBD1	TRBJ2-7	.	TGTGCCAGCAGCACAGGGGGTATTGGGCAGTACTTC	CASSTGGIGQYF
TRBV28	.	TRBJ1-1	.	TGTGCCAGCAGCCTGCTCACAGGGATGGGCACTGAAGCTTTCTTT	CASSLLTGMGTEAFF
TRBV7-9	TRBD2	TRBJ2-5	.	TGTGCCAGCAGCTCTCCACGTAGTAGCGGGGAAGAGACCCAGTACTTC	CASSSPRSSGEETQYF
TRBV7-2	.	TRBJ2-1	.	TGTGCCAGCAGCTTAGGTAGGGACACGTACAATGAGCAGTTCTTC	CASSLGRDTYNEQFF
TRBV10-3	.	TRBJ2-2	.	TGTGCCATCACCGAGAGGACGGGAGAGGCCGGGGAGCTGTTTTTT	CAITERTGEAGELFF
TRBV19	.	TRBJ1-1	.	TGTGCCAGTAGTTCACCGTCGACAGGGAACACTGAAGCTTTCTTT	CASSSPSTGNTEAFF
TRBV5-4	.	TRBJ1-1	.	TGTGCCAGCAGCTTAAAAGGGGGGGAGACTGAAGCTTTCTTT	CASSLKGGETEAFF
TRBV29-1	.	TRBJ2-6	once	TGCAGCGTTTTTGCAGGGCGCAGCCCTGGGGCCAACGTCCTGACTTTC	CSVFAGRSPGANVLTF
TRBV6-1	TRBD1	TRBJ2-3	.	TGTGCCAGCAGTGCTGGACAGGGGAACACAGATACGCAGTATTTT	CASSAGQGNTDTQYF
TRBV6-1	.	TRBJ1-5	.	TGTGCCAGCAGTGGCGGGGAACAGGCCAGCGGTCAGCCCCAGCATTTT	CASSGGEQASGQPQHF
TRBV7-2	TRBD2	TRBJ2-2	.	TGTGCCAGCAGCTTATACGGTCGGGGGGTTACCGGGGAGCTGTTTTTT	CASSLYGRGVTGELFF
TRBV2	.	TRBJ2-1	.	TGTGCCAGCAGTGAAACAACAGGGAACAATGAGCAGTTCTTC	CASSETTGNNEQFF
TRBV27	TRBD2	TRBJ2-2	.	TGTGCCAGCAGTTTAGGGCGGGGGGAGACTAGCGGGTGGAACACCGGGGAGCTGTTTTTT	CASSLGRGETSGWNTGELFF
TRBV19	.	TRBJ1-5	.	TGTGCCAGTAGTATAAATCGAGGAATCAATCAGCCCCAGCATTTT	CASSINRGINQPQHF
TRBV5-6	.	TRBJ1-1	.	TGTGCCAGCAGCTTGAACAGGGTCACTGAAGCTTTCTTT	CASSLNRVTEAFF
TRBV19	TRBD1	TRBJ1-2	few	TGTGCCAGTAGTATACGAGAGGGGGCTGGCGGCTACACCTTC	CASSIREGAGGYTF
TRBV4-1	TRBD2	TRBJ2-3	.	TGCGCCAGCAGCCAAGGGGCGGCTAGCGGGACATCCACAGATACGCAGTATTTT	CASSQGAASGTSTDTQYF